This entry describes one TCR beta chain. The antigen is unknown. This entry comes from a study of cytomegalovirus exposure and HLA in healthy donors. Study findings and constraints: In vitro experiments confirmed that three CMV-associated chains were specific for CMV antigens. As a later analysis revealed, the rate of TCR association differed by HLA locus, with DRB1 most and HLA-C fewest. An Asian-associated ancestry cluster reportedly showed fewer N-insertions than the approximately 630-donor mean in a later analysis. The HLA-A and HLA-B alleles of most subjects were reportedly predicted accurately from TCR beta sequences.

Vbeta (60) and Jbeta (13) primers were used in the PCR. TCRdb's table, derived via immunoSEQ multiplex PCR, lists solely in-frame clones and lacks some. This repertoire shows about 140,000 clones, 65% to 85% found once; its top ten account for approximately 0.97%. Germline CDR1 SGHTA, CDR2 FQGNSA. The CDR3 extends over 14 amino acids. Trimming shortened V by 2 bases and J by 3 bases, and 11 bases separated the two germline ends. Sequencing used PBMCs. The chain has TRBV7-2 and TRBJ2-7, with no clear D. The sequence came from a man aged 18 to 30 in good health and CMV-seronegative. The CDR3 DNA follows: TGTGCCAGCAGCTTATCTGCAGGATACTACGAGCAGTACTTC. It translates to CASSLSAGYYEQYF.